The rows below give T cell receptor beta chains drawn from one sample of a study of spatial heterogeneity in lung cancer. TCRdb analysed the 5' RACE reads with MiXCR anew, one entry per CDR3 protein. The table records roughly 550 distinct CDR3 sequences, about an eighth of them present only once. The input for sequencing was lung tumor tissue, taken at surgery. The receptors come from a male donor with early-stage non-small cell lung cancer. Both conserved end residues are part of each CDR3. The D gene is left open where the match is weak. The size entry is marked missing in some rows and otherwise reads once, few, many or a size class.

v_call: TRBV5-1; cdr3_length: 14; d_call: TRBD2; clone_size: .; j_call: TRBJ2-5; cdr3_aa: CASSFGLAEETQYF; cdr3_nt: TGCGCCAGCAGCTTTGGGCTAGCGGAAGAGACCCAGTACTTC
v_call: TRBV7-6; cdr3_length: 15; d_call: .; clone_size: .; j_call: TRBJ2-1; cdr3_aa: CASSLESAQIYEQFF; cdr3_nt: TGTGCCAGCAGCTTAGAGTCCGCCCAGATCTATGAGCAGTTCTTC
v_call: TRBV4-1; cdr3_length: 16; d_call: TRBD2; clone_size: large; j_call: TRBJ2-1; cdr3_aa: CASSQVAGVSYNEQFF; cdr3_nt: TGCGCCAGCAGCCAAGTAGCGGGAGTCAGCTACAATGAGCAGTTCTTC
v_call: TRBV3-1; cdr3_length: 15; d_call: .; clone_size: large; j_call: TRBJ2-6; cdr3_aa: CASSQRISGANVLTF; cdr3_nt: TGTGCCAGCAGCCAAAGAATCTCTGGGGCCAACGTCCTGACTTTC
v_call: TRBV9; cdr3_length: 18; d_call: TRBD2; clone_size: many; j_call: TRBJ2-7; cdr3_aa: CASSVFKAGGGPFYEQYF; cdr3_nt: TGTGCCAGCAGCGTATTTAAAGCGGGAGGGGGTCCTTTCTACGAGCAGTACTTC
v_call: TRBV19; cdr3_length: 17; d_call: .; clone_size: medium-sized; j_call: TRBJ2-6; cdr3_aa: CASTRTAGISGANVLTF; cdr3_nt: TGTGCCAGTACTAGGACGGCTGGAATCTCTGGGGCCAACGTCCTGACTTTC
v_call: TRBV20-1; cdr3_length: 12; d_call: .; clone_size: many; j_call: TRBJ1-1; cdr3_aa: CSAREPGTEAFF; cdr3_nt: TGCAGTGCTAGAGAGCCTGGGACTGAAGCTTTCTTT
v_call: TRBV7-2; cdr3_length: 16; d_call: TRBD1; clone_size: medium-sized; j_call: TRBJ1-5; cdr3_aa: CASSLDRGPGNQPQHF; cdr3_nt: TGTGCCAGCAGCTTAGACAGGGGGCCCGGCAATCAGCCCCAGCATTTT
v_call: TRBV30; cdr3_length: 11; d_call: .; clone_size: medium-sized; j_call: TRBJ2-1; cdr3_aa: CAWSPGLAQLF; cdr3_nt: TGTGCCTGGAGTCCGGGGCTGGCCCAGCTCTTC
v_call: TRBV10-3; cdr3_length: 15; d_call: .; clone_size: large; j_call: TRBJ1-1; cdr3_aa: CAISESGLVNTEAFF; cdr3_nt: TGTGCCATCAGTGAGTCGGGACTAGTGAACACTGAAGCTTTCTTT
v_call: TRBV20-1; cdr3_length: 16; d_call: .; clone_size: many; j_call: TRBJ2-3; cdr3_aa: CSARGGSGSSTDTQYF; cdr3_nt: TGCAGTGCTAGAGGTGGGAGCGGATCTAGCACAGATACGCAGTATTTT
v_call: TRBV10-3; cdr3_length: 15; d_call: TRBD2; clone_size: .; j_call: TRBJ2-5; cdr3_aa: CAISESLAGVETQYF; cdr3_nt: TGTGCCATCAGTGAGTCGCTAGCGGGGGTCGAGACCCAGTACTTC
v_call: TRBV10-3; cdr3_length: 14; d_call: TRBD1; clone_size: medium-sized; j_call: TRBJ2-7; cdr3_aa: CAISLDRGGHEQYF; cdr3_nt: TGTGCCATCAGTTTGGACAGGGGAGGCCACGAGCAGTACTTC
v_call: TRBV20-1; cdr3_length: 13; d_call: .; clone_size: medium-sized; j_call: TRBJ2-5; cdr3_aa: CSARGTVKGTQYF; cdr3_nt: TGCAGTGCTAGAGGGACCGTAAAAGGGACCCAGTACTTC
v_call: TRBV7-2; cdr3_length: 14; d_call: .; clone_size: once; j_call: TRBJ2-3; cdr3_aa: CASSFGTSTDTQYF; cdr3_nt: TGTGCCAGCAGCTTCGGGACTAGCACAGATACGCAGTATTTT
v_call: TRBV11-2; cdr3_length: 15; d_call: .; clone_size: large; j_call: TRBJ2-2; cdr3_aa: CASRNTGGWTGELFF; cdr3_nt: TGTGCCAGCAGAAACACGGGGGGCTGGACCGGGGAGCTGTTTTTT
v_call: TRBV2; cdr3_length: 13; d_call: TRBD2; clone_size: large; j_call: TRBJ2-4; cdr3_aa: CASKREGLNIQYF; cdr3_nt: TGTGCCAGCAAGCGGGAGGGCCTAAACATTCAGTACTTC
v_call: TRBV7-2; cdr3_length: 15; d_call: .; clone_size: .; j_call: TRBJ1-6; cdr3_aa: CASTISGTNNSPLHF; cdr3_nt: TGTGCCAGCACCATTTCCGGGACCAATAATTCACCCCTCCATTTT
v_call: TRBV20-1; cdr3_length: 14; d_call: TRBD1; clone_size: medium-sized; j_call: TRBJ1-2; cdr3_aa: CSATRTGGDYGYTF; cdr3_nt: TGCAGTGCTACCCGGACAGGGGGGGACTATGGCTACACCTTC
v_call: TRBV10-3; cdr3_length: 14; d_call: .; clone_size: many; j_call: TRBJ2-5; cdr3_aa: CAISAGPGQETQYF; cdr3_nt: TGTGCCATCAGTGCCGGGCCAGGACAAGAGACCCAGTACTTC
v_call: TRBV20-1; cdr3_length: 16; d_call: TRBD1; clone_size: .; j_call: TRBJ2-3; cdr3_aa: CSALDRMGRTLDTQYF; cdr3_nt: TGCAGTGCTTTGGACAGGATGGGACGGACACTAGATACGCAGTATTTT
v_call: TRBV2; cdr3_length: 14; d_call: .; clone_size: large; j_call: TRBJ2-3; cdr3_aa: CASSATSTGDTQYF; cdr3_nt: TGTGCCAGCAGCGCCACTAGTACAGGGGATACGCAGTATTTT
v_call: TRBV4-3; cdr3_length: 17; d_call: TRBD2; clone_size: medium-sized; j_call: TRBJ2-1; cdr3_aa: CASSQGRIAGGYNEQFF; cdr3_nt: TGCGCCAGCAGCCAAGGTCGTATAGCGGGGGGGTACAATGAGCAGTTCTTC
v_call: TRBV7-9; cdr3_length: 15; d_call: .; clone_size: many; j_call: TRBJ2-1; cdr3_aa: CASSFGGEFYNEQFF; cdr3_nt: TGTGCCAGCAGCTTCGGGGGAGAATTCTACAATGAGCAGTTCTTC
v_call: TRBV7-6; cdr3_length: 16; d_call: TRBD1; clone_size: hyperexpanded; j_call: TRBJ2-2; cdr3_aa: CASSRTGGFVTGELFF; cdr3_nt: TGTGCCAGCAGCAGAACAGGGGGCTTCGTCACCGGGGAGCTGTTTTTT
v_call: TRBV28; cdr3_length: 12; d_call: .; clone_size: .; j_call: TRBJ1-1; cdr3_aa: CASSLVGTEAFF; cdr3_nt: TGTGCCAGCAGTTTGGTGGGCACTGAAGCTTTCTTT
v_call: TRBV12-3/TRBV12-4; cdr3_length: 14; d_call: .; clone_size: few; j_call: TRBJ2-6; cdr3_aa: CASSQRAGANVLTF; cdr3_nt: TGTGCCAGCAGCCAACGGGCTGGGGCCAACGTCCTGACTTTC
v_call: TRBV5-1; cdr3_length: 13; d_call: .; clone_size: medium-sized; j_call: TRBJ2-7; cdr3_aa: CASSSDSTYEQYF; cdr3_nt: TGCGCCAGCAGCTCGGACAGTACCTACGAGCAGTACTTC
v_call: TRBV3-1; cdr3_length: 16; d_call: TRBD1; clone_size: .; j_call: TRBJ2-2; cdr3_aa: CASSYDRGIITGELFF; cdr3_nt: TGTGCCAGCAGCTACGACAGGGGCATAATCACCGGGGAGCTGTTTTTT
v_call: TRBV18; cdr3_length: 16; d_call: TRBD1; clone_size: .; j_call: TRBJ2-1; cdr3_aa: CASSPGQGPSYNEQFF; cdr3_nt: TGTGCCAGCTCACCTGGACAGGGGCCCTCCTACAATGAGCAGTTCTTC
v_call: TRBV7-8; cdr3_length: 13; d_call: .; clone_size: medium-sized; j_call: TRBJ2-7; cdr3_aa: CASSLLQGFYWYF; cdr3_nt: TGTGCCAGCAGCTTACTTCAGGGGTTCTACTGGTACTTC
v_call: TRBV12-3/TRBV12-4; cdr3_length: 16; d_call: TRBD1; clone_size: large; j_call: TRBJ2-2; cdr3_aa: CASSFGTGGASGELFF; cdr3_nt: TGTGCCAGCAGTTTCGGGACAGGGGGCGCGTCCGGGGAGCTGTTTTTT
v_call: TRBV29-1; cdr3_length: 13; d_call: .; clone_size: many; j_call: TRBJ2-7; cdr3_aa: CSAAGGPFSEQYF; cdr3_nt: TGCAGCGCTGCCGGCGGACCCTTCTCCGAGCAGTACTTC
v_call: TRBV27; cdr3_length: 15; d_call: .; clone_size: medium-sized; j_call: TRBJ1-5; cdr3_aa: CASSPGPSGTQPQHF; cdr3_nt: TGTGCCAGCAGTCCGGGCCCCTCTGGGACTCAGCCCCAGCATTTT
v_call: TRBV28; cdr3_length: 13; d_call: TRBD1; clone_size: .; j_call: TRBJ1-2; cdr3_aa: CAAALQGEYGYTF; cdr3_nt: TGTGCCGCAGCGCTTCAGGGGGAGTATGGCTACACCTTC
v_call: TRBV9; cdr3_length: 14; d_call: TRBD2; clone_size: medium-sized; j_call: TRBJ2-1; cdr3_aa: CASSPAIAGNEQFF; cdr3_nt: TGTGCCAGCAGCCCCGCGATAGCGGGGAATGAGCAGTTCTTC
v_call: TRBV6-2/TRBV6-3; cdr3_length: 14; d_call: TRBD1; clone_size: large; j_call: TRBJ1-2; cdr3_aa: CASSLTGTVYGYTF; cdr3_nt: TGTGCCAGCAGCCTAACCGGGACAGTCTATGGCTACACCTTC
v_call: TRBV29-1; cdr3_length: 15; d_call: TRBD1; clone_size: medium-sized; j_call: TRBJ2-3; cdr3_aa: CSVEGGTGGTDTQYF; cdr3_nt: TGCAGCGTTGAAGGGGGGACAGGGGGAACAGATACGCAGTATTTT
v_call: TRBV29-1; cdr3_length: 15; d_call: TRBD2; clone_size: medium-sized; j_call: TRBJ2-6; cdr3_aa: CSVDGGGSGANVLTF; cdr3_nt: TGCAGCGTTGATGGGGGGGGCTCTGGGGCCAACGTCCTGACTTTC
v_call: TRBV12-3/TRBV12-4; cdr3_length: 16; d_call: .; clone_size: many; j_call: TRBJ2-1; cdr3_aa: CASSARTGAVANEQFF; cdr3_nt: TGTGCCAGCAGCGCCCGTACGGGAGCGGTAGCAAATGAGCAGTTCTTC
v_call: TRBV29-1; cdr3_length: 13; d_call: TRBD1; clone_size: medium-sized; j_call: TRBJ2-1; cdr3_aa: CSVEGTGLGEQFF; cdr3_nt: TGCAGCGTGGAGGGGACAGGGCTCGGTGAGCAGTTCTTC
v_call: TRBV19; cdr3_length: 14; d_call: .; clone_size: medium-sized; j_call: TRBJ2-7; cdr3_aa: CASSSGVSTYEQYF; cdr3_nt: TGTGCCAGTAGCTCGGGGGTCTCCACCTACGAGCAGTACTTC
v_call: TRBV4-1; cdr3_length: 14; d_call: .; clone_size: many; j_call: TRBJ1-1; cdr3_aa: CASSPQTQNTEAFF; cdr3_nt: TGCGCCAGCAGCCCGCAGACGCAGAACACTGAAGCTTTCTTT
v_call: TRBV9; cdr3_length: 13; d_call: .; clone_size: medium-sized; j_call: TRBJ2-7; cdr3_aa: CASSLDGAGEQYF; cdr3_nt: TGTGCCAGCAGCCTGGACGGGGCCGGGGAGCAGTACTTC
v_call: TRBV7-3; cdr3_length: 14; d_call: .; clone_size: .; j_call: TRBJ1-1; cdr3_aa: CASSSSGPYTEAFF; cdr3_nt: TGTGCCAGCAGCAGCTCGGGACCGTACACTGAAGCTTTCTTT
v_call: TRBV30; cdr3_length: 12; d_call: .; clone_size: medium-sized; j_call: TRBJ2-6; cdr3_aa: CAWSPGANVLTF; cdr3_nt: TGTGCCTGGAGTCCTGGGGCCAACGTCCTGACTTTC
v_call: TRBV20-1; cdr3_length: 15; d_call: TRBD2; clone_size: many; j_call: TRBJ2-7; cdr3_aa: CSARPGTSGILEQYF; cdr3_nt: TGCAGTGCTAGACCCGGGACTAGCGGGATTCTCGAGCAGTACTTC
v_call: TRBV2; cdr3_length: 14; d_call: .; clone_size: once; j_call: TRBJ1-2; cdr3_aa: CASRPQQAFYGYTF; cdr3_nt: TGTGCCAGCAGACCTCAACAGGCCTTCTATGGCTACACCTTC
v_call: TRBV18; cdr3_length: 14; d_call: .; clone_size: medium-sized; j_call: TRBJ2-3; cdr3_aa: CASSPPGRTDTQYF; cdr3_nt: TGTGCCAGCTCACCCCCAGGCCGAACAGATACGCAGTATTTT
v_call: TRBV12-3/TRBV12-4; cdr3_length: 17; d_call: TRBD1; clone_size: .; j_call: TRBJ2-1; cdr3_aa: CASSSRTGTWLIIEQFF; cdr3_nt: TGTGCCAGCAGTTCCCGGACAGGGACTTGGTTAATTATTGAGCAGTTCTTC
v_call: TRBV7-6; cdr3_length: 15; d_call: .; clone_size: few; j_call: TRBJ2-5; cdr3_aa: CASSLAHSSKETQYF; cdr3_nt: TGTGCCAGCAGCTTAGCGCACTCAAGTAAAGAGACCCAGTACTTC
v_call: TRBV4-1; cdr3_length: 15; d_call: TRBD1; clone_size: .; j_call: TRBJ1-6; cdr3_aa: CASSQDRTLNSPLHF; cdr3_nt: TGCGCCAGCAGCCAGGACAGGACACTTAATTCACCCCTCCACTTT
v_call: TRBV12-3/TRBV12-4; cdr3_length: 15; d_call: TRBD1; clone_size: many; j_call: TRBJ2-7; cdr3_aa: CASSADRVFSYEQYF; cdr3_nt: TGTGCCAGCAGTGCCGACAGGGTATTCTCCTACGAGCAGTACTTC
v_call: TRBV7-2; cdr3_length: 16; d_call: TRBD1; clone_size: .; j_call: TRBJ2-7; cdr3_aa: CASSLFPEGASYEQYF; cdr3_nt: TGTGCCAGCAGCCTATTCCCTGAGGGGGCCTCCTACGAGCAGTACTTC